This T cell receptor (beta chain) was sequenced during a study of shared clonotypes between healthy human individuals. Study-level results: A handful of donors shared approximately 5% of their naive CD4 clonotypes.

V lost 7 bases to trimming and J lost 3 bases, with 12 bases between them. Germline-derived CDR1 and CDR2 are LNHDA and SQIVND (reference sequence). This CDR3 is built from 13 residues. Assay used: immunoSEQ multiplex PCR; TCRdb lists only in-frame clones, some missing. The table shows some 2.1 million clones, with around 93% occurring only once. On this clone: The antigen is undetermined.

CD8 cells regarded as naive lacked CD45RO, were positively chosen for CCR7, and omitted terminally differentiated effector memory CD45RA+ cells. Specimen: naive CD8+ T cells from PBMCs. This rearrangement joins TRBV19 to TRBJ1-1, with a tentative D call TRBD1 (5 bases). The TCR sequence derives from a man aged 18 to 29 in good health. Some clones in this sample may be carry-over from other donors' samples. CDR3 sequence: CASTQGRDTEAFF. The DNA of the CDR3 is TGTGCCAGTACCCAGGGCAGGGACACTGAAGCTTTCTTT.